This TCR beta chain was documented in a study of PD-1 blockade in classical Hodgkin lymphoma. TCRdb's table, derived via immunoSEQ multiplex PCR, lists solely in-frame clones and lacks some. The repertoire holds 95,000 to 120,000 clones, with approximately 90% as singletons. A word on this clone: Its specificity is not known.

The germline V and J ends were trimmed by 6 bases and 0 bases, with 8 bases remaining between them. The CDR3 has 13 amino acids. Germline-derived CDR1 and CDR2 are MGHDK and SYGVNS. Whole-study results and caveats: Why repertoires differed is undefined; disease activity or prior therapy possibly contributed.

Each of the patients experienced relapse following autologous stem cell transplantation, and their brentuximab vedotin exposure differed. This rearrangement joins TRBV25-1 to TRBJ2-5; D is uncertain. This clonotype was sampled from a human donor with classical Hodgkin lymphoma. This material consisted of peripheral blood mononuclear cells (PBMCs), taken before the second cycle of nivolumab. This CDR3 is CASRIAHQETQYF. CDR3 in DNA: TGTGCCAGCAGGATCGCCCACCAAGAGACCCAGTACTTC.